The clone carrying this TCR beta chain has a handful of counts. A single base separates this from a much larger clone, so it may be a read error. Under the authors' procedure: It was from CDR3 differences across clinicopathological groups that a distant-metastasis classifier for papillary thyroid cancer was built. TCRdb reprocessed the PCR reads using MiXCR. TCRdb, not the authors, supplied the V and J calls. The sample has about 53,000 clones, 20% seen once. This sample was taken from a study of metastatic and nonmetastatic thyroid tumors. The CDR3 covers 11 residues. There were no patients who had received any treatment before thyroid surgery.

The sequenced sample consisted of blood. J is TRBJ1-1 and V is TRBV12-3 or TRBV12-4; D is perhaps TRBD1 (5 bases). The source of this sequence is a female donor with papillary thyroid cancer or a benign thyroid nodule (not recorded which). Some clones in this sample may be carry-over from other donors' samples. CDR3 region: CASSRQSEASF. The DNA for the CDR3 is TGTGCCAGCAGTCGACAGTCTGAAGCTTCCTTT.